This T cell receptor beta chain was observed in a study of Ad26.COV2.S vaccination and SARS-CoV-2 variants. Study information: Ad26.COV2.S was injected intramuscularly once or twice, 56 days apart.

Germline V CDR1 and CDR2: SGDLS, YYNGEE. The CDR3 runs 15 residues. Trimming removed 4 bases from V and 4 bases from J; junction bases left unmatched: 6. Study observations and caveats: Placebo recipients showed lower spike-specific TCR breadth than vaccinees. Substantial breadth in spike-specific CD8+ and CD4+ T cell responses was reportedly seen after vaccination.

Indicated treatment: some 19 received Ad26.COV2.S at low or high dose, single or two shots; about 5 received placebo; per-sample allocation not given. Samples came from day 63 after the first vaccine or placebo injection. The repertoire was sequenced with immunoSEQ multiplex PCR; TCRdb's copy has only in-frame clones and lacks some. The sample lists about 460,000 clones, nearly 90% seen once, with 1.7% in the top ten. Comments on this clone: No antigen is known for it.

This TCR derives from a person aged 18 to 65 who received the Ad26.COV2.S COVID-19 vaccine or a placebo. This rearrangement joins TRBV9 to TRBJ2-1; 9 nucleotides agree with TRBD2. This specimen consisted of peripheral blood, obtained in a trial of Ad26.COV2.S vaccine versus placebo. The DNA for the CDR3 is TGTGCCAGCAGCTCGCGCGGGGGGGAGTACAATGAGCAGTTCTTC. As protein: CASSSRGGEYNEQFF.